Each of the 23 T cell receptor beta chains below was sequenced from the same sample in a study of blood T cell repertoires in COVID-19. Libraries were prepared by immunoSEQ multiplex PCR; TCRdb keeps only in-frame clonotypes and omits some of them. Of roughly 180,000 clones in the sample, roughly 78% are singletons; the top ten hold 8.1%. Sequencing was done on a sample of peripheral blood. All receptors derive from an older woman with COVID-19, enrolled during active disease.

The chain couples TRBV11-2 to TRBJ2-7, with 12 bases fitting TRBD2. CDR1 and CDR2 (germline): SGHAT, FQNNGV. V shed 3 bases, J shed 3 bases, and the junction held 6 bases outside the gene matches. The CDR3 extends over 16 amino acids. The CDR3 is CASSFRWTSGIYEQYF. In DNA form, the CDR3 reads TGTGCCAGCAGCTTCAGATGGACTAGCGGGATCTACGAGCAGTACTTC.

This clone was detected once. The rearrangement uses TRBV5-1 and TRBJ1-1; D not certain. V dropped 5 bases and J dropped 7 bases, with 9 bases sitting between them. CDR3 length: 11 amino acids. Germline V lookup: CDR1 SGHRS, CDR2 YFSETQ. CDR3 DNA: TGCGCCAGCAGGTCCGGCGGTGAAGCTTTCTTT. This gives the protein CASRSGGEAFF. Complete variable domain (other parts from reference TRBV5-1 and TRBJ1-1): KAGVTQTPRYLIKTRGQQVTLSCSPISGHRSVSWYQQTPGQGLQFLFEYFSETQRNKGNFPGRFSGRQFSNSRSEMNVSTLELGDSALYLCASRSGGEAFFGQGTRLTVV.

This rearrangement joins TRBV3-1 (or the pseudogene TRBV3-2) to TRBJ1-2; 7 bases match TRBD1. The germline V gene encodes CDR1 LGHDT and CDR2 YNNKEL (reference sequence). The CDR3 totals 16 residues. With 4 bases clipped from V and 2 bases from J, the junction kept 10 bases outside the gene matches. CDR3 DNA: TGTGCCAGCAGCCTTCATCCCCAGGGGGACAACTATGGCTACACCTTC. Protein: CASSLHPQGDNYGYTF.

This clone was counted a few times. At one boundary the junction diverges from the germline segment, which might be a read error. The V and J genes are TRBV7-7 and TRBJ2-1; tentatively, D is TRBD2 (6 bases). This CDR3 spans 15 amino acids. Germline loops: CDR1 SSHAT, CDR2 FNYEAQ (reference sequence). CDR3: CASSLTGDLFREQFF. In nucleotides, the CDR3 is TGTGCTAGCAGCTTAACGGGAGACCTGTTTAGGGAGCAGTTCTTC.

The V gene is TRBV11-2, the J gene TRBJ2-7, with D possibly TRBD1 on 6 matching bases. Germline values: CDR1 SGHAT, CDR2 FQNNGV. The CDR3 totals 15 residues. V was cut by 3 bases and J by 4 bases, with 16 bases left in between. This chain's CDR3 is CASSFRYPGVYEQYF. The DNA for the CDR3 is TGTGCCAGCAGCTTTCGATATCCAGGGGTGTACGAGCAGTACTTC.

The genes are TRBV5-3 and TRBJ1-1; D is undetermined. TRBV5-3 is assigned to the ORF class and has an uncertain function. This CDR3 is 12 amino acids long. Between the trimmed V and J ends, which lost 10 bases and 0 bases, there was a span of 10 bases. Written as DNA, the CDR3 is TGTGCCTCCCAGGAACTGAACACTGAAGCTTTCTTT. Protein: CASQELNTEAFF.

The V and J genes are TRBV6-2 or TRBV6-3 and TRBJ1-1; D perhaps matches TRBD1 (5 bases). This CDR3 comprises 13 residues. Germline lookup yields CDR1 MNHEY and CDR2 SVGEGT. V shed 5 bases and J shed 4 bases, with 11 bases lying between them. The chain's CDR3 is CASSLNRFTEAFF. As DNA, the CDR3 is TGTGCCAGCAGTCTAAACAGGTTCACTGAAGCTTTCTTT.

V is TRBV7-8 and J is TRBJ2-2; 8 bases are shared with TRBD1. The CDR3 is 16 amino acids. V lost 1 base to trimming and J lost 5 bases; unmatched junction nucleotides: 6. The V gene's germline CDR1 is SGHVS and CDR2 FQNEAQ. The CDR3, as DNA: TGTGCCAGCAGCTTAGTAACAGGGGGAACAACCGGGGAGCTGTTTTTT. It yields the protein CASSLVTGGTTGELFF.

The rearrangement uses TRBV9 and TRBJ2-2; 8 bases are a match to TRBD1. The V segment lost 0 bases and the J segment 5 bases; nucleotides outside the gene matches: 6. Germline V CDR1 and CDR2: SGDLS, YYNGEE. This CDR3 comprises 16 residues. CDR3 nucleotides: TGTGCCAGCAGCGTAGTCCAGGGGGCTCGGACCGGGGAGCTGTTTTTT. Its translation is CASSVVQGARTGELFF.

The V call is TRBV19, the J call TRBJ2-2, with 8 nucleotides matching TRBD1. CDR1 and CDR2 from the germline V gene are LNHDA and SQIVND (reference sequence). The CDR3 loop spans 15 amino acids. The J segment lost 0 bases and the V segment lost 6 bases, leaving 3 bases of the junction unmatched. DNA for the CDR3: TGTGCCAGTAGACAGGGGGAATCGAACACCGGGGAGCTGTTTTTT. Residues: CASRQGESNTGELFF. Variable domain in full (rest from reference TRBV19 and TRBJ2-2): DGGITQSPKYLFRKEGQNVTLSCEQNLNHDAMYWYRQDPGQGLRLIYYSQIVNDFQKGDIAEGYSVSREKKESFPLTVTSAQKNPTAFYLCASRQGESNTGELFFGEGSRLTVL.

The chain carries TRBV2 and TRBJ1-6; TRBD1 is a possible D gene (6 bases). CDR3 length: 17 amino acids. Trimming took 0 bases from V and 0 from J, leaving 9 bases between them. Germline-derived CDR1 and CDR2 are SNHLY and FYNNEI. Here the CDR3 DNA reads TGTGCCAGCAGTGAAGCCGGACAGAGCTCCTATAATTCACCCCTCCACTTT. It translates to CASSEAGQSSYNSPLHF.

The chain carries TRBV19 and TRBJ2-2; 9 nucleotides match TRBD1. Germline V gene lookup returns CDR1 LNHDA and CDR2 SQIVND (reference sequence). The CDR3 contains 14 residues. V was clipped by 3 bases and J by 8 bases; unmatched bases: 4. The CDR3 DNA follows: TGTGCCAGTAGTATCACGGGACAGGGAGGGGAGCTGTTTTTT. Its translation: CASSITGQGGELFF.

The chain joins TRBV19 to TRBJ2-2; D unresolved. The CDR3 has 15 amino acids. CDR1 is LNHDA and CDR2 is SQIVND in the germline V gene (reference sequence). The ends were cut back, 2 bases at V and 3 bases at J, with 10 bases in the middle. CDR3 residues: CASSISSGHTGELFF. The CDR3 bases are TGTGCCAGTAGTATATCCAGTGGTCACACCGGGGAGCTGTTTTTT.

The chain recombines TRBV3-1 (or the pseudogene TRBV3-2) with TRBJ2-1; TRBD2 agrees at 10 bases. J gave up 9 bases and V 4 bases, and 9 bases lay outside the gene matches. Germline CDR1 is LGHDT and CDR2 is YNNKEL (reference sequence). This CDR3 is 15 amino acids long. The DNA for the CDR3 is TGTGCCAGCAGCCGGCTAGCGGGGGCTGGAGGTGAGCAGTTCTTC. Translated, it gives CASSRLAGAGGEQFF.

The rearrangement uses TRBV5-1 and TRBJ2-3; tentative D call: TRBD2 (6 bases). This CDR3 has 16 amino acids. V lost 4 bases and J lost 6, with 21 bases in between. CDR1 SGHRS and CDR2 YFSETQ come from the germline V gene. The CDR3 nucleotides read TGCGCCAGCAGCCTGCTCGGGGGTACTCGGATTGATACGCAGTATTTT. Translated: CASSLLGGTRIDTQYF. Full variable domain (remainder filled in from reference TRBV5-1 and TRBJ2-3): KAGVTQTPRYLIKTRGQQVTLSCSPISGHRSVSWYQQTPGQGLQFLFEYFSETQRNKGNFPGRFSGRQFSNSRSEMNVSTLELGDSALYLCASSLLGGTRIDTQYFGPGTRLTVL.

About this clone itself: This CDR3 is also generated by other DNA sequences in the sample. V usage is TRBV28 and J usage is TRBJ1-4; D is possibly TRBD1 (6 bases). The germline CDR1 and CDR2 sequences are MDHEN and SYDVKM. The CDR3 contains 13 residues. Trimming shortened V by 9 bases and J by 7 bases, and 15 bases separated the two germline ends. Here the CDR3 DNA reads TGTGCCAGTTGGGGGCAGGGTCGTGAAAAACTGTTTTTT. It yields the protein CASWGQGREKLFF.

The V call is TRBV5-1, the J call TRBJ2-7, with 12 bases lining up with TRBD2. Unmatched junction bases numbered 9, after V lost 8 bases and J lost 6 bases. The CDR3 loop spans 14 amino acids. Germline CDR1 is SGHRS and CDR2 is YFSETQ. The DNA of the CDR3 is TGCGCCAGTACACGGACTAGCGGGAATCTCGAGCAGTACTTC. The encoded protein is CASTRTSGNLEQYF.

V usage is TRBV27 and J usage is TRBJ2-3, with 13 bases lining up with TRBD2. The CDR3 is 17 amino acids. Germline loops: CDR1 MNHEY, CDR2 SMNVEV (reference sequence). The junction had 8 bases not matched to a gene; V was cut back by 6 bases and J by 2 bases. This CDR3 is CASSPRTSGSITDTQYF. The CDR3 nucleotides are TGTGCCAGCAGCCCTAGGACTAGCGGGAGTATCACAGATACGCAGTATTTT.

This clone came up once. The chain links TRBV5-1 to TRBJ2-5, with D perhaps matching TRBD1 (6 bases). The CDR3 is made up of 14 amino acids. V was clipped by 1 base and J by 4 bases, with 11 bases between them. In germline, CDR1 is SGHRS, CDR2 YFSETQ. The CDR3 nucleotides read TGCGCCAGCAGCTTGCAGGGGCAAGGAGAGACCCAGTACTTC. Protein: CASSLQGQGETQYF.

This CDR3 reads CAWSESGNYGYTF. The CDR3 bases are TGTGCCTGGAGTGAATCAGGGAACTATGGCTACACCTTC. The chain uses TRBV30 and TRBJ1-2; possible D gene TRBD1, 5 bases. From germline, CDR1 is GTSNPN and CDR2 SVGIG (reference sequence). The CDR3 extends over 13 amino acids. The V end was cut by 1 base, the J end by 2 bases, with 8 bases between.

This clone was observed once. CDR3 sequence: CASSSTKRGRPDTQYF. CDR3 nucleotide sequence: TGTGCCAGCAGTTCTACAAAGCGGGGGAGGCCAGATACGCAGTATTTT. This chain links TRBV27 with TRBJ2-3; 8 positions agree with TRBD2. CDR3 length: 16 amino acids. V lost 4 bases, J lost 4 bases, and 10 bases stayed unmatched. Germline CDR1 MNHEY, CDR2 SMNVEV (reference sequence).

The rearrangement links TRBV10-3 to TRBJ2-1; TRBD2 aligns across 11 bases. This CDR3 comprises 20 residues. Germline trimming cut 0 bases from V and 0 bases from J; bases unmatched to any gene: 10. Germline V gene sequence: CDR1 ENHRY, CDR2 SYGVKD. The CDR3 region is CAISESKGLAARSSYNEQFF. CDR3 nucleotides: TGTGCCATCAGTGAGTCGAAGGGACTAGCGGCCAGGAGCTCCTACAATGAGCAGTTCTTC.

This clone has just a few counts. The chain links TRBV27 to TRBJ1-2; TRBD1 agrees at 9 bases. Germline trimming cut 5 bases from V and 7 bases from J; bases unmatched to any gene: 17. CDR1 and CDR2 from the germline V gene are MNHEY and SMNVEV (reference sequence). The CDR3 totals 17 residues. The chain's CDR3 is CASSPRSTGGGIRGYTF. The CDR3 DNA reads TGTGCCAGCAGTCCCCGGTCGACAGGGGGAGGTATTCGTGGCTACACCTTC.